The entry below gives a single TCR beta chain sequence along with its context. Source study methods: Counts of nucleated cells, estimated from reference gene primer amplification, were obtained. The method was immunoSEQ multiplex PCR; TCRdb's version includes in-frame clones alone and lacks a portion of them. V and J calls and clone size come straight from that table; D and trimming were deduced from the DNA. The sample has around 81,000 clones, 70% to 85% seen once. This sample is drawn from a study of blood T cell repertoires in COVID-19. The wider study: There were acute and convalescent COVID-19 samples, and they came from the United States, Italy and Spain.

Material for sequencing was peripheral blood. This receptor was taken from a human donor in a cohort sampled during active COVID-19.

This chain's CDR3 is CASSLVTSGLAKNIQYF. In DNA form, the CDR3 reads TGTGCCAGCAGCTTAGTTACTAGCGGTCTAGCCAAAAACATTCAGTACTTC. The chain has TRBV7-8 and TRBJ2-4; 8 bases map to TRBD2. Germline loops: CDR1 SGHVS, CDR2 FQNEAQ. V lost 1 base and J lost 0; bases outside the gene matches: 5. This CDR3 spans 17 amino acids.